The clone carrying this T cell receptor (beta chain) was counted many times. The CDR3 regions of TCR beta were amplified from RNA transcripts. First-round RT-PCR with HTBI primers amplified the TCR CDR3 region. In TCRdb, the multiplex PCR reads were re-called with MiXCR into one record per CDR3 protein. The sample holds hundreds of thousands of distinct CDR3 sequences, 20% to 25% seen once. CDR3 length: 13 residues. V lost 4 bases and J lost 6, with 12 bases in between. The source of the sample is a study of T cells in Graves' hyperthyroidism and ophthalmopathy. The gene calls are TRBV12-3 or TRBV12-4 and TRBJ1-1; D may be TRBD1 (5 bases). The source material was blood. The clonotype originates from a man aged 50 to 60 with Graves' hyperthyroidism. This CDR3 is CASSYDSPPEAFF. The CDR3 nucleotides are TGTGCCAGCAGTTACGACAGCCCGCCTGAAGCTTTCTTT.